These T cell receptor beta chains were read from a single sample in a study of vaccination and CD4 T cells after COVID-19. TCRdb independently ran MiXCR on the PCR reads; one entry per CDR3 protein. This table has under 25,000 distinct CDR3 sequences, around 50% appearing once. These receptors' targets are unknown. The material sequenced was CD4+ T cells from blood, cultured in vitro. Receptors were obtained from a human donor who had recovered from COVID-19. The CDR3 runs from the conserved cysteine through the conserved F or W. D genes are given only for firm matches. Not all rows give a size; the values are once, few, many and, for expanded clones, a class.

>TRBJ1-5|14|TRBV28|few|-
CASSDIYSNQPQHF
TGTGCCAGCAGTGACATCTATAGCAATCAGCCCCAGCATTTT
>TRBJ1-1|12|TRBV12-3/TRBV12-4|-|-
CASSPLGVEAFF
TGTGCCAGCAGTCCCCTTGGTGTTGAAGCTTTCTTT
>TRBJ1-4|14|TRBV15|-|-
CATSIGGTNEKLFF
TGTGCCACCAGCATCGGTGGGACTAATGAAAAACTGTTTTTT
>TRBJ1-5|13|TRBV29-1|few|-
CSVGVSSNQPQHF
TGCAGCGTTGGTGTCAGTAGCAATCAGCCCCAGCATTTT
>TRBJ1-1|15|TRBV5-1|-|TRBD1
CASSSQTGVNTEAFF
TGCGCCAGCAGCTCGCAGACAGGGGTGAACACTGAAGCTTTCTTT
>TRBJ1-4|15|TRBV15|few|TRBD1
CATSPRSGGNEKLFF
TGTGCCACCAGCCCCCGGTCAGGGGGAAATGAAAAACTGTTTTTT
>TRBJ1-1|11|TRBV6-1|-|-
CASMGQAEAFF
TGTGCCAGCATGGGTCAGGCTGAAGCTTTCTTT
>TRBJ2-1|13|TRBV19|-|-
CASSNSRAGEQFF
TGTGCCAGTAGTAACTCCCGTGCGGGTGAGCAGTTCTTC
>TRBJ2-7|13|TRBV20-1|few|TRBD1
CSASPGQGYEQYF
TGCAGTGCTAGTCCTGGACAGGGGTACGAGCAGTACTTC
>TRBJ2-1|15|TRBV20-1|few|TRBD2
CSAPRLAGPSNEQFF
TGCAGTGCTCCCCGACTAGCGGGGCCTTCCAATGAGCAGTTCTTC
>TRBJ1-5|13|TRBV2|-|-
CASSGPRNQPQHF
TGTGCCAGCAGTGGTCCAAGGAATCAGCCCCAGCATTTT
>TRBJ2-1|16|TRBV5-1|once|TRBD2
CASSPGPRSLAGEQFF
TGCGCCAGCAGCCCGGGTCCCCGTTCACTAGCGGGCGAGCAGTTCTTC
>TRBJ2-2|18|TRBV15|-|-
CATSRQWAGVTRTGELFF
TGTGCCACCAGCAGGCAGTGGGCCGGCGTGACGCGAACCGGGGAGCTGTTTTTT
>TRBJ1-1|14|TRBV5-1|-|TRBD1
CPSSLQGSDTEAFF
TGCCCCAGCAGCTTACAGGGGAGTGACACTGAAGCTTTCTTT
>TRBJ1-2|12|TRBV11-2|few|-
CASSLDRSGYTF
TGTGCCAGCAGCTTAGACAGGTCTGGCTACACCTTC
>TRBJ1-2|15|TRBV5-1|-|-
CASSLADNRVHGYTF
TGCGCCAGCAGCTTGGCCGACAACAGGGTCCATGGCTACACCTTC